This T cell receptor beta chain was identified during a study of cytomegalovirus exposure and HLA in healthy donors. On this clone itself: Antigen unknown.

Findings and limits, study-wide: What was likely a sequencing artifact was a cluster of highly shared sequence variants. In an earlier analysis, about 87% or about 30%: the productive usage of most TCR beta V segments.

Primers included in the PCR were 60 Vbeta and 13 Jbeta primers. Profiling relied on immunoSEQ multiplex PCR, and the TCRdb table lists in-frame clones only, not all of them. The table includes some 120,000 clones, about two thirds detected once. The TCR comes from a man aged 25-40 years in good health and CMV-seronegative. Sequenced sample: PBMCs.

CDR3 protein: CASSSPLRGETQYF. The CDR3 region has the DNA TGTGCCAGCAGCTCCCCACTAAGGGGAGAGACCCAGTACTTC. The chain uses TRBV4-2 and TRBJ2-5; the D gene is possibly TRBD1 (5 bases). Trimming left V 5 bases short and J 4 bases short, with 14 bases between. The CDR3 is 14 residues long. Germline CDR1 and CDR2: LGHNA and YNFKEQ.